This T cell receptor beta chain comes out of a study of shared clonotypes between healthy human individuals. Study in general: Per donor, three plates held CD4 naive cells, three held CD4 memory, two held CD8 naive and one held CD8 memory.

Here immunoSEQ multiplex PCR was the method, and the copy in TCRdb shows in-frame clones only, minus some. The sample shows 2 million to 2.5 million clones, 95% of them seen only once. CDR1 and CDR2 (germline): SEHNR, FQNEAQ (reference sequence). Trimming left V 1 base short and J 7 bases short, with 11 bases between. The CDR3 is made up of 14 amino acids. For this clone: The same CDR3 arises from other DNA sequences in this sample as well.

The receptor's source is a man aged 18 to 30 in good health. The chain recombines TRBV7-9 with TRBJ2-1, with D possibly being TRBD1 or TRBD2 (5 bases each). The sequenced sample consisted of naive CD4+ T cells sorted from blood. As to subset: CD45RA+ positively selected. The CDR3 DNA reads as TGTGCCAGCAGCTTAGGGGGGACCTCGAATGAGCAGTTCTTC. This codes for CASSLGGTSNEQFF.